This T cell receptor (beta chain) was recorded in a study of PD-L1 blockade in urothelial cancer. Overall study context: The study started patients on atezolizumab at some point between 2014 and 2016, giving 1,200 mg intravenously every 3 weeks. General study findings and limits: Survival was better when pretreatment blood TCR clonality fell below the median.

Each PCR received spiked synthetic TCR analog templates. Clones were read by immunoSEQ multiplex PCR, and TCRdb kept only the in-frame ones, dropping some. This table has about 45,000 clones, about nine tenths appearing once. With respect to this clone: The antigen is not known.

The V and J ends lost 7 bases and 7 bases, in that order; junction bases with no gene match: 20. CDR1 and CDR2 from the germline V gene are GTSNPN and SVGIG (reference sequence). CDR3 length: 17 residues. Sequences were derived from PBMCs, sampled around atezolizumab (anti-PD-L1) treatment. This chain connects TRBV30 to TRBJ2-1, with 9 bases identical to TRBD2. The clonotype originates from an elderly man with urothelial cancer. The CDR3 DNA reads TGTGCCTCTAAAGGGGCGGGAGGGCCGTTATTTTGGAATGAGCAGTTCTTC. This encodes CASKGAGGPLFWNEQFF.